The sequence of this TCR beta chain was determined in a study of blood T cell repertoires in COVID-19. Study information: Whether acute or convalescent, the COVID-19 samples came from the United States, Italy and Spain. Sources were T cells, B-cell-depleted T cells, or PBMCs; the material itself was cDNA or gDNA.

How the authors handled the data: From reference gene primer amplification, estimates of nucleated cell counts were derived. Here immunoSEQ multiplex PCR was the method, and the copy in TCRdb shows in-frame clones only, minus some. D and trimming come from the DNA, and the V and J calls and clone size come from that table. The data hold 200,000 or so clones, with about 85% observed a single time. Enrolled during active infection, Seattle patients were then followed longitudinally. Only a few counts were recorded for this clone. Deletions cut 4 bases from V and 5 bases from J, with 17 bases between. Germline V gene data show CDR1 as SNHLY and CDR2 as FYNNEI. The CDR3 extends over 15 amino acids.

The specimen sequenced was peripheral blood. The TCR originated in a man between 60 and 75 years old with COVID-19, enrolled during active disease. This sequence joins TRBV2 and TRBJ1-2; D not certain. The CDR3 region is CASSARGNNYYGYTF. DNA for the CDR3: TGTGCCAGCAGTGCGCGGGGAAATAACTATTATGGCTACACCTTC.